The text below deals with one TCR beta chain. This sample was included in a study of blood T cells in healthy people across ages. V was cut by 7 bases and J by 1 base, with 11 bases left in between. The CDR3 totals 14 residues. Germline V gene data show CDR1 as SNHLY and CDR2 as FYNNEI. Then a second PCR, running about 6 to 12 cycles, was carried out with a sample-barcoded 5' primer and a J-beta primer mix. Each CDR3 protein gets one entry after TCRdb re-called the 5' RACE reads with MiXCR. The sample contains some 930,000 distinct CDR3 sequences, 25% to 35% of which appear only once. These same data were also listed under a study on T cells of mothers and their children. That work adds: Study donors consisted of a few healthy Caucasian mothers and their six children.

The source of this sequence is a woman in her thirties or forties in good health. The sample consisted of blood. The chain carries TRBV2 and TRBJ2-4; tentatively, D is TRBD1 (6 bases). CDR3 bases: TGTGCCAGCAATCAACAGGGTGCCAAAAACATTCAGTACTTC. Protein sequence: CASNQQGAKNIQYF. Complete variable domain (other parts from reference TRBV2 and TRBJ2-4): EPEVTQTPSHQVTQMGQEVILRCVPISNHLYFYWYRQILGQKVEFLVSFYNNEISEKSEIFDDQFSVERPDGSNFTLKIRSTKLEDSAMYFCASNQQGAKNIQYFGAGTRLSVL.